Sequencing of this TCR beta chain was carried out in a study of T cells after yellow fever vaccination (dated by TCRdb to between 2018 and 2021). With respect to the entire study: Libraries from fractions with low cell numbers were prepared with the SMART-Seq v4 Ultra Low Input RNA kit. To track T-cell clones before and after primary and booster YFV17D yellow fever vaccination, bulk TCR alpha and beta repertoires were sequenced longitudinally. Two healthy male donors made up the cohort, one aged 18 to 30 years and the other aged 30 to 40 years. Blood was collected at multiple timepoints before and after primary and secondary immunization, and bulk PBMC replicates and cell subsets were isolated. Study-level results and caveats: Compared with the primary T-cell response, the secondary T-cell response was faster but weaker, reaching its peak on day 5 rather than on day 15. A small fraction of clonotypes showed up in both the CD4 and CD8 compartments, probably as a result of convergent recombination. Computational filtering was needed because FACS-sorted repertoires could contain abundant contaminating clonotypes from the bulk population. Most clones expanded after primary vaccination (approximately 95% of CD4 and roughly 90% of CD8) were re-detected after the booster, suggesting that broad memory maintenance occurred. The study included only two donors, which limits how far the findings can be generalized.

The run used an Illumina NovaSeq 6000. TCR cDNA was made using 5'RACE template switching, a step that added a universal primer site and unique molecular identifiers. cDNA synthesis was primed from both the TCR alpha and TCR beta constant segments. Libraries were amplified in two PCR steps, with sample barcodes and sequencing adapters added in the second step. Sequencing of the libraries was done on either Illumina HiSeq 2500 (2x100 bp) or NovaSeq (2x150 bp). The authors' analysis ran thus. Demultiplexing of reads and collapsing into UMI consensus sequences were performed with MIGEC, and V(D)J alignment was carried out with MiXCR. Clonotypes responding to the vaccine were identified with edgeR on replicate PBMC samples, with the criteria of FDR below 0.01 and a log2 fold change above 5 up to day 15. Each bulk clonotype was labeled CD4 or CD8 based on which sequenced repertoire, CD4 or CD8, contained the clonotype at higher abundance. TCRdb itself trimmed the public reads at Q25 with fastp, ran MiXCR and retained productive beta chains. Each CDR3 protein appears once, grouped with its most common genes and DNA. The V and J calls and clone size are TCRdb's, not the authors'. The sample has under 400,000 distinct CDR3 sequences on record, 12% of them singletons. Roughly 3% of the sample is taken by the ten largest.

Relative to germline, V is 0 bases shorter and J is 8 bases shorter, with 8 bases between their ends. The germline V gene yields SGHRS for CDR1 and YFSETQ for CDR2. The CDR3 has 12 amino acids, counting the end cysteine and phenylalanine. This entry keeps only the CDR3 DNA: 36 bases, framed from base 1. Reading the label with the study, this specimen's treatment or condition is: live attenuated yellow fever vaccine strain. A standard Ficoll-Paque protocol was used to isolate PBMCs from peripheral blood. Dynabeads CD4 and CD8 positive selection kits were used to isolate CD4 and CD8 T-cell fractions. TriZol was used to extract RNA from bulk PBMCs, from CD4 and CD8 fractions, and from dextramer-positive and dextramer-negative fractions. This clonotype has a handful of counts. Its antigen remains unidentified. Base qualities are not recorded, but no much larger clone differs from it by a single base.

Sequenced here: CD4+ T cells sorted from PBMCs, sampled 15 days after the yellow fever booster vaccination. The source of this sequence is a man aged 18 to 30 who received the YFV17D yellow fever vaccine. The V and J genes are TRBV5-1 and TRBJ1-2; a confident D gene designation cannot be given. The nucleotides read TGCGCCAGCAGCTTGGATGAAGACGGCTACACCTTC. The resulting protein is CASSLDEDGYTF. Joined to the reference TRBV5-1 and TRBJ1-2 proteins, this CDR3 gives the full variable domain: KAGVTQTPRYLIKTRGQQVTLSCSPISGHRSVSWYQQTPGQGLQFLFEYFSETQRNKGNFPGRFSGRQFSNSRSEMNVSTLELGDSALYLCASSLDEDGYTFGSGTRLTVV.